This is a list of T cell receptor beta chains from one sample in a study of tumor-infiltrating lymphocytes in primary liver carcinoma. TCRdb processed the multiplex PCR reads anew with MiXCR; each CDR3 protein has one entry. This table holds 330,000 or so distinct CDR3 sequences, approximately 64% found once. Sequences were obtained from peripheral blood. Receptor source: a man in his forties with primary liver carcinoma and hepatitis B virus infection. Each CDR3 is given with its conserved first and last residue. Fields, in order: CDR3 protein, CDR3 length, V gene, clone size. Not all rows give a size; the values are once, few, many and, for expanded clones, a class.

CASADDRLRPETQYF	15	TRBV6-5	NA
CSVELSSEEETQYF	14	TRBV29-1	NA
CAGSFEGGEQFF	12	TRBV11-2	NA
CDSGLGTGTNTQYF	14	TRBV12-5	NA
CASSHDRAQYF	11	TRBV6-2/TRBV6-3	NA
CSVEPLAGAGETQYF	15	TRBV29-1	many
CASSAATITWELFF	14	TRBV25-1	NA
CASSPRRTSGGYHEQFF	17	TRBV7-9	NA
CATAIAEFGYNEQFF	15	TRBV24-1	NA
CASSLVLSGGLGDTEYF	17	TRBV11-2	NA
CASKSGSGDTGELYF	15	TRBV11-3	NA
CVISQFGQEQYF	12	TRBV10-3	NA
CASSLGTGRSNQPQHF	16	TRBV28	few
CASSWVSGRLYERYF	15	TRBV6-5	NA
CSSGLRVRSYNEQFF	15	TRBV11-2	NA
CASSSTGASNYGYTF	15	TRBV5-5	NA
CASSAQAGGPYNEQFF	16	TRBV4-3	many
CARGEELWWRSWAKVLTF	18	TRBV11-2	NA
CANSFSGPLDNELFF	15	TRBV11-2	NA
CATREGNTEAFF	12	TRBV11-3	few
CSVEWRDGSHNEQFF	15	TRBV29-1	NA
CSVGRSGNTIYF	12	TRBV29-1	NA
CASSLGDPHQFF	12	TRBV12-3/TRBV12-4	many
CASRPGQGRGYTF	13	TRBV6-5	many
CASSGQGASAEAFF	14	TRBV5-5	NA
CASSLSLAQPQHF	13	TRBV12-3/TRBV12-4	NA
CAWSRAPNTEAFF	13	TRBV30	NA
CASSSMKVAYNEQFF	15	TRBV11-3	NA
CASSLDGLQVHTGELIF	17	TRBV11-2	NA
CASSEPETYYEQYF	14	TRBV6-1	NA
CAWDRNSGSSEQYF	14	TRBV30	few
CASSQDPRDRREGLFF	16	TRBV4-2	many
CASNAGGKGTEAFF	14	TRBV6-1	few
CAINDGVALHF	11	TRBV10-3	NA
CTSSGDRGADTQYF	14	TRBV5-6	few
CASSLEQGRSNTQYF	15	TRBV11-2	NA
CASPPAGIQYF	11	TRBV5-6	NA
CSVDFGYRDRGSNTEAFF	18	TRBV29-1	NA
CVCRPTTGGLYEQYF	15	TRBV11-2	once
CASSPQGINVCTF	13	TRBV4-1	NA
CASSFGLAETMYEQYF	16	TRBV6-2/TRBV6-3	many
CARSGYSRGTDTQYF	15	TRBV30	once
CASSQDQTGKESQYF	15	TRBV4-1	NA
CASIHKYRGPDTQYF	15	TRBV11-2	NA
CASSWTSGGTDTQYF	15	TRBV7-2	few